This T cell receptor (beta chain) appears in the sequencing data of a study of immune evolution from preneoplasia to lung adenocarcinoma. The method was immunoSEQ multiplex PCR; TCRdb's version includes in-frame clones alone and lacks a portion of them. The table shows approximately 12,000 clones, with more than 70% occurring only once. The sample comprised FFPE tissue from an adenomatous hyperplasia lung lesion. As for subset: atypical adenomatous hyperplasia (AAH), lung preneoplasia. The sequence was collected from a person aged 45-69 years with lung adenocarcinoma.

The DNA for the CDR3 is TGTGCCAGCTCACCCTCTTGGGATCGCGAGCAGTACTTC. It specifies CASSPSWDREQYF. The chain links TRBV18 to TRBJ2-7; no clear D. The CDR3 is made up of 13 amino acids. The germline CDR1 and CDR2 sequences are KGHSH and LQKENI. V shed 3 bases and J shed 6 bases, with 12 bases lying between them.